These T cell receptor beta chains were read from a single sample in a study of T cell clonotyping in hematopoietic cell transplantation. Sequenced by immunoSEQ multiplex PCR; TCRdb stores in-frame clones only, minus some. This sample has about 36,000 clones; about 90% occur once, and the top ten carry roughly 2%. Sample: peripheral blood mononuclear cells. The origin of the receptors is a woman in her 40s in good health. Some clones in this sample may be carry-over from other donors' samples. Both conserved end residues are part of each CDR3. The D gene is left open where the match is weak. Expanded clones get a size class; other rows say once, few or many, or leave the size out.

>TRBV19|NA|NA|TRBJ2-2
CASSRTGRLDYTGELFF
TGTGCCAGTAGTAGGACAGGACGACTAGATTATACCGGGGAGCTGTTTTTT
>TRBV7-6|NA|NA|TRBJ2-3
CASRRGGTDTQYF
TGTGCCAGCAGAAGGGGGGGCACAGATACGCAGTATTTT
>TRBV6-5|NA|TRBD1|TRBJ2-7
CASSPGTGRYEQYF
TGTGCCAGCAGTCCTGGGACAGGGAGGTACGAGCAGTACTTC
>TRBV5-1|once|NA|TRBJ2-7
CASQLTRAYEQYF
TGCGCCAGCCAGCTAACGAGGGCCTACGAGCAGTACTTC
>TRBV7-2|NA|NA|TRBJ2-3
CASSLQEAGDTQYF
TGTGCCAGCAGCTTACAGGAGGCAGGGGATACGCAGTATTTT
>TRBV30|once|NA|TRBJ2-6
CAWSSIFGANVLTF
TGTGCCTGGAGTTCCATATTCGGGGCCAACGTCCTGACTTTC
>TRBV6-1|NA|NA|TRBJ1-2
CASSDSRGYGYTF
TGTGCCAGCAGTGATAGCAGGGGCTATGGCTACACCTTC
>TRBV27|once|NA|TRBJ2-7
CASKPRPLRESTAYF
TGTGCCAGCAAGCCCCGGCCCCTTAGGGAGTCTACAGCGTACTTC
>TRBV28|NA|NA|TRBJ2-3
CASDSSAKGTDTQYF
TGTGCCAGTGACTCTAGCGCCAAGGGGACAGATACGCAGTATTTT
>TRBV2|NA|NA|TRBJ1-1
CASSSRPLHYTDTEAFF
TGTGCCAGCAGTTCGCGCCCACTACACTATACGGACACTGAAGCTTTCTTT